This TCR beta chain emerged from a study of T-cell memory formation after mild COVID-19. About the study: The TCR clusters were mostly specific to one donor.

The germline V gene encodes CDR1 KGHDR and CDR2 SFDVKD. CDR3 length equals 19 residues. Trimming at V came to 5 bases and at J to 0 bases, leaving 10 bases not matched to a gene. MiXCR was run by TCRdb on the 5' RACE reads, yielding one entry per CDR3 protein. This table holds hundreds of thousands of distinct CDR3 sequences, approximately 29% found once. Study observations and caveats: Pre-infection memory already had some responding clones, implying cross-reactive memory joined. Clones contracting across day 15 to 85 had a balanced CD4/CD8 profile; later expanding clones leaned CD4+.

Regarding this clonotype: Its cognate antigen is unknown.

The clonotype originates from an adult woman who had mild COVID-19 (a few samples of this study predate the infection). Cell type and time point are not known. Sequencing was carried out using PBMCs or a T cell subset sorted from them (not recorded which). J is TRBJ2-1 and V is TRBV24-1; 12 positions match TRBD2. DNA for the CDR3: TGTGCCACCAGTGTGGCTAGCGGGAGGGCAGAGAGCTCCTACAATGAGCAGTTCTTC. The encoded protein is CATSVASGRAESSYNEQFF.